The source of this T cell receptor beta chain is a study of blood T cell repertoires in COVID-19. Whole-study context: Samples came from the United States, Italy and Spain, spanning acute and convalescent COVID-19. Sample material is recorded as cDNA or gDNA derived from T cells, B-cell-depleted T cells, or PBMCs.

In the original processing: Quantification of nucleated cells was approximated via reference gene primer amplification. Assay: immunoSEQ multiplex PCR; the TCRdb copy retains only in-frame clones and omits some. From that table come the V and J calls and clone size; the DNA was used to work out D and trimming. Of more than 65,000 clones listed, under 85% were seen once; the top ten hold 15% to 20%. Trimming removed 4 bases from V and 7 bases from J; junction bases left unmatched: 5. The length of the CDR3 is 14 residues. Germline CDR1 reads LGHDT; CDR2 reads YNNKEL (reference sequence). This sequence joins TRBV3-1 (or the pseudogene TRBV3-2) and TRBJ1-2; 11 bases agree with TRBD1. Sequencing was carried out using peripheral blood. This clonotype originated in a man aged 55 to 70 with acute or convalescent COVID-19. CDR3 nucleotide sequence: TGTGCCAGCAGCCGGACAGGGGGCAAGGCTGGCTACACCTTC. Translating gives CASSRTGGKAGYTF.